The source of this T cell receptor (beta chain) is a study of OX40 agonist ivuxolimab in advanced cancers. The assay was immunoSEQ multiplex PCR, and TCRdb's table has in-frame clones only and misses some. The sample comprises about 23,000 clones, approximately 80% of which are singletons, and roughly 24% rests with the top ten. CDR3 length equals 15 residues. Germline V gene sequence: CDR1 PRHDT, CDR2 FYEKMQ (reference sequence). The TCR comes from an adult with an advanced solid tumor such as melanoma, head and neck, liver or kidney cancer. The rearrangement uses TRBV13 and TRBJ2-5; D perhaps matches TRBD1 (6 bases). The J call is doubtful: the DNA matches TRBJ2-7 better. Sequenced here: CD4+ or CD8+ T cells sorted from blood, sampled in a trial of the OX40 agonist ivuxolimab. The CDR3 sequence: CASSSAQGQTYEQYF. The CDR3, as DNA: TGTGCCAGCAGCTCCGCACAAGGACAGACCTACGAGCAGTACTTC.